A selection of T cell receptor beta chains follows, all from one sample in a study of T cells after posttransplantation cyclophosphamide. The protocol was immunoSEQ multiplex PCR, while the TCRdb copy is restricted to in-frame clones and leaves out a portion. The sample yields some 22,000 clones, roughly 83% seen once. The sequencing input was PBMCs. These receptors originate from a woman aged 60-75 years with a blood cancer, CMV-positive, and with a related stem cell donor. The CDR3 runs from the conserved cysteine through the conserved F or W. The D gene is left open where the match is weak. Some rows have no size entry. The others give once, few or many, or a class for an expanded clone.

clone size	J gene	CDR3 length	D gene	V gene	CDR3 protein	CDR3 DNA
-	TRBJ2-7	14	TRBD1	TRBV28	CASSRDRPPYEQYF	TGTGCCAGCAGTCGGGACAGGCCCCCCTACGAGCAGTACTTC
-	TRBJ2-3	14	-	TRBV5-4	CASSFPVAADTQYF	TGTGCCAGCAGCTTCCCGGTCGCGGCAGATACGCAGTATTTT
-	TRBJ1-5	13	-	TRBV2	CASSAHREGPQHF	TGTGCCAGCAGTGCGCACAGGGAGGGGCCCCAGCATTTT
-	TRBJ2-7	15	-	TRBV11-2	CASSNRRLQGYEQYF	TGTGCCAGCAGCAATAGAAGGCTCCAGGGGTACGAGCAGTACTTC
-	TRBJ2-1	15	TRBD2	TRBV6-1	CASSASSGRAAAQFF	TGTGCCAGCAGTGCTTCCAGCGGGAGGGCTGCGGCGCAGTTCTTC
-	TRBJ2-5	11	TRBD1	TRBV2	CASTQGGEQYF	TGTGCCAGCACACAGGGGGGTGAGCAGTACTTC
-	TRBJ1-6	15	TRBD1	TRBV27	CASSSSDRGRSPLHF	TGTGCCAGCAGTTCCTCGGACAGGGGGCGATCACCCCTCCACTTT
-	TRBJ2-1	17	-	TRBV19	CASSIDRRESSYNEQFF	TGTGCCAGTAGTATAGATAGGCGGGAAAGCTCCTACAATGAGCAGTTCTTC
-	TRBJ2-2	15	-	TRBV7-9	CASSLKNKNTGELFF	TGTGCCAGCAGCTTAAAGAACAAGAACACCGGGGAGCTGTTTTTT
-	TRBJ2-3	15	-	TRBV6-5	CASSYRGRDTDTQYF	TGTGCCAGCAGCTACCGCGGGCGGGATACAGATACGCAGTATTTT
-	TRBJ2-2	16	TRBD2	TRBV5-4	CASSQISGRDTGELFF	TGTGCCAGCAGCCAAATTAGCGGGAGGGACACCGGGGAGCTGTTTTTT
-	TRBJ2-1	16	-	TRBV19	CASSTPGLSSYNEQFF	TGTGCCAGTAGTACTCCGGGACTTAGCTCCTACAATGAGCAGTTCTTC
-	TRBJ2-3	15	-	TRBV11-3	CASSLSGASTDTQYF	TGTGCCAGCAGCCTCTCAGGTGCGAGCACAGATACGCAGTATTTT
-	TRBJ1-1	14	-	TRBV6-9	CASSYWGGDTEAFF	TGTGCCAGCAGTTATTGGGGGGGGGACACTGAAGCTTTCTTT
-	TRBJ2-1	14	-	TRBV21-1	CASSEIQGYNEQFF	TGTGCCAGCAGCGAAATCCAGGGGTACAATGAGCAGTTCTTC
few	TRBJ1-4	15	-	TRBV7-9	CASSRRGRSNEKLFF	TGTGCCAGCAGCCGCAGGGGCCGTAGTAATGAAAAACTGTTTTTT
-	TRBJ1-2	13	-	TRBV29-1	CSVGGAIDYGYTF	TGCAGCGTTGGCGGGGCGATTGACTATGGCTACACCTTC
-	TRBJ2-7	13	-	TRBV6-6	CASNIRGGVEQYF	TGTGCCAGCAATATAAGGGGCGGTGTCGAGCAGTACTTC
-	TRBJ2-1	16	-	TRBV12-5	CASAAGGRGDGDEQFF	TGTGCTAGTGCCGCTGGGGGGAGGGGGGACGGCGATGAGCAGTTCTTC
-	TRBJ2-5	14	-	TRBV4-1	CASSQWPRGEEQYF	TGCGCCAGCAGCCAGTGGCCCCGGGGTGAGGAGCAGTACTTC
-	TRBJ2-7	15	-	TRBV30	CAWSVRWTGVYEQYF	TGTGCCTGGAGTGTACGATGGACGGGAGTTTACGAGCAGTACTTC
-	TRBJ2-5	14	TRBD1	TRBV5-1	CASSLGQGQETQYF	TGCGCCAGCAGCTTGGGACAGGGACAAGAGACCCAGTACTTC
-	TRBJ1-5	17	TRBD1	TRBV4-2	CASSPGTETLLNQPQHF	TGTGCCAGCAGCCCAGGGACAGAGACCTTACTCAATCAGCCCCAGCATTTT